One and the same sample provided the 8 T cell receptor beta chains below, sequenced in a study of blood T cells in healthy people across ages. PCR was performed a second time for about 6 to 11 cycles using a sample-barcoded 5' primer and a J-beta primer mix. TCRdb called the 5' RACE reads again in MiXCR, with one record for every CDR3 protein. This sample has roughly 1,300,000 distinct CDR3 sequences, with roughly 60% found just once. The material sequenced was blood. These receptor sequences come from a man aged 18 to 29 in good health.

The chain couples TRBV29-1 to TRBJ1-1, with D possibly TRBD1 on 6 matching bases. Germline assignment: CDR1 SQVTM and CDR2 ANQGSEA. This CDR3 has 12 residues. The V end was cut by 7 bases, the J end by 6 bases, with 15 bases between. CDR3 bases: TGCAGCGCCCCCGGGTCAGGGGCTGAAGCTTTCTTT. Translating it yields CSAPGSGAEAFF.

The chain uses TRBV7-2 and TRBJ2-4, with 7 positions matching TRBD2. Trimming cost V 1 base and J 3 bases; bases outside gene matches: 6. The germline V gene has CDR1 SGHTA and CDR2 FQGNSA. The CDR3 extends over 16 amino acids. CDR3 sequence (DNA): TGTGCCAGCAGCTTAGAAGCGGGGCCAGGCAAAAACATTCAGTACTTC. It yields the protein CASSLEAGPGKNIQYF.

The chain couples TRBV5-1 to TRBJ1-1; no clear D gene. This CDR3 region has 14 residues. The germline gives CDR1 SGHRS, CDR2 YFSETQ. Trimming took off 3 bases at V and 4 bases at J, with 13 bases between the two ends. CDR3 protein: CASSSGPPSTEAFF. The CDR3 DNA follows: TGCGCCAGCAGCTCCGGTCCCCCGAGCACTGAAGCTTTCTTT. Variable domain in full (rest from reference TRBV5-1 and TRBJ1-1): KAGVTQTPRYLIKTRGQQVTLSCSPISGHRSVSWYQQTPGQGLQFLFEYFSETQRNKGNFPGRFSGRQFSNSRSEMNVSTLELGDSALYLCASSSGPPSTEAFFGQGTRLTVV.

V usage is TRBV10-1 and J usage is TRBJ2-5; 8 nucleotides agree with TRBD1. J gave up 1 base and V 6 bases, and 7 bases lay outside the gene matches. Germline V CDR1 and CDR2: WNHNN, SYGVQD (reference sequence). There are 15 residues in the CDR3. This chain's CDR3 is CASSYGTGRQETQYF. CDR3 in DNA: TGCGCCAGCAGCTACGGGACAGGTCGCCAAGAGACCCAGTACTTC.

This clonotype was picked up a small number of times. The chain couples TRBV10-1 to TRBJ1-5, with a possible D match to TRBD1 (6 bases). Germline-derived CDR1 and CDR2 are WNHNN and SYGVQD (reference sequence). Trimming took off 4 bases at V and 5 bases at J, with 9 bases between the two ends. CDR3 length equals 13 residues. CDR3 sequence reads: CASSATGYQPQHF. The CDR3 DNA reads as TGCGCCAGCAGTGCTACAGGGTATCAGCCCCAGCATTTT.

The genes are TRBV10-1 and TRBJ2-1; D is undetermined. The CDR3 length is 12 residues. The V gene's germline CDR1 is WNHNN and CDR2 SYGVQD (reference sequence). V was trimmed by 8 bases and J by 2 bases, leaving 7 bases between them. The CDR3 DNA reads TGCGCCAGCGGGGTGGCCTACAATGAGCAGTTCTTC. It encodes CASGVAYNEQFF.

The chain has TRBV12-3 or TRBV12-4 and TRBJ2-2, with 7 bases identical to TRBD2. The ends lost 6 bases at V and 5 bases at J; junction bases unmatched: 9. This CDR3 spans 15 amino acids. The CDR3 here is CASRSNGGRTGELFF. The CDR3 DNA follows: TGTGCCAGCAGATCGAACGGGGGGAGGACCGGGGAGCTGTTTTTT.

This clonotype has a handful of counts. The chain has TRBV19 and TRBJ1-1; D is unresolved. Germline CDR1 LNHDA, CDR2 SQIVND (reference sequence). Between the trimmed V and J ends, which lost 2 bases and 7 bases, there was a span of 11 bases. The CDR3 length is 13 residues. The CDR3 coding sequence is TGTGCCAGTAGTATAAGGTCGGCGGTTGAAGCTTTCTTT. Its protein is CASSIRSAVEAFF.